This record concerns one T cell receptor (beta chain) sequence. This CDR3 has 16 amino acids. These data are taken from a study of T cell changes during pregnancy in multiple sclerosis. Profiling relied on immunoSEQ multiplex PCR, and the TCRdb table lists in-frame clones only, not all of them. The data hold under 70,000 clones, with 80% to 95% observed a single time. The source material was CD4+ T cells from peripheral blood mononuclear cells, sampled after pregnancy. The receptor comes from a female donor with multiple sclerosis, enrolled in a pregnancy study. This rearrangement joins TRBV12-2 to TRBJ1-2; TRBD1, the table's D call, was not compared with the DNA. TRBV12-2 has pseudogene status. CDR3 DNA sequence: TGTGCAAGTCCAAAGGGGGAGAGAAAAGCCAACTATGGCTACACCTTC. Encoded protein: CASPKGERKANYGYTF.